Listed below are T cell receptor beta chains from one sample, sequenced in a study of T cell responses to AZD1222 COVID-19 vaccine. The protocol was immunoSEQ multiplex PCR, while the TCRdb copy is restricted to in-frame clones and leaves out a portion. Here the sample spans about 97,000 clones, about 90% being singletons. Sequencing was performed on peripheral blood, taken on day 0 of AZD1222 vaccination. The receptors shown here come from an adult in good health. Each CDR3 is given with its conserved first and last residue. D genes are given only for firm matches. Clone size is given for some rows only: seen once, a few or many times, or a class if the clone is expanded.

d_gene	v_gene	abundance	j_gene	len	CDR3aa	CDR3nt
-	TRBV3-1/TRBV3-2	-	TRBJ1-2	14	CASSQDSVLDGYTF	TGTGCCAGCAGCCAAGATTCGGTATTGGATGGCTACACCTTC
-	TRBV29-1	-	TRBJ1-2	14	CSVEYFGGPYGYTF	TGCAGCGTTGAATACTTCGGGGGGCCCTATGGCTACACCTTC
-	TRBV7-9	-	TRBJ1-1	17	CASSNQKVGAAVTEAFF	TGTGCCAGCAGCAACCAGAAAGTAGGAGCGGCCGTCACTGAAGCTTTCTTT
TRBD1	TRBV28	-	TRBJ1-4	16	CASSLLGDRDTEKLFF	TGTGCCAGCAGTTTACTAGGGGACAGGGATACTGAAAAACTGTTTTTT
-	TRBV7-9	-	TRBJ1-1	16	CASSPATQVGNTEAFF	TGTGCCAGCAGCCCAGCGACCCAAGTGGGGAACACTGAAGCTTTCTTT
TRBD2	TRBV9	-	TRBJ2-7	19	CASSRPRTSGTTPSYEQYF	TGTGCCAGCAGCCGGCCCCGGACTAGCGGGACGACTCCGTCCTACGAGCAGTACTTC
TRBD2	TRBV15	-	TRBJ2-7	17	CATSTALLWEGLYEQYF	TGTGCCACCAGCACGGCCCTTTTGTGGGAGGGCCTCTACGAGCAGTACTTC
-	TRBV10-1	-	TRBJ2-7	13	CASSDGHYYEQYF	TGCGCCAGCAGTGACGGGCATTACTACGAGCAGTACTTC
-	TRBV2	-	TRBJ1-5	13	CASSDNIFQPQHF	TGTGCCAGCAGTGACAATATATTTCAGCCCCAGCATTTT
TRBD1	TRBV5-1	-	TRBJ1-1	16	CASSMGDRGSNTEAFF	TGCGCCAGCAGCATGGGGGACAGGGGTAGTAACACTGAAGCTTTCTTT
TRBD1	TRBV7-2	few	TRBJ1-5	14	CASSIWTGNQPQHF	TGTGCCAGCAGCATCTGGACAGGGAATCAGCCCCAGCATTTT
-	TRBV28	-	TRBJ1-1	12	CASSPPATEAFF	TGTGCCAGCAGTCCTCCGGCGACTGAAGCTTTCTTT
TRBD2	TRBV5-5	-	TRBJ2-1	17	CASSLAPSTSGRGEQFF	TGTGCCAGCAGCTTGGCCCCTTCTACTAGCGGGAGGGGTGAGCAGTTCTTC
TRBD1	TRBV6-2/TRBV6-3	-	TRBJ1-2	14	CASSRIGTGNGYTF	TGTGCCAGCAGTCGAATAGGGACAGGGAATGGCTACACCTTC
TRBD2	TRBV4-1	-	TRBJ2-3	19	CASSQARTSGSGSTDTQYF	TGCGCCAGCAGCCAAGCAAGGACTAGCGGGAGCGGGAGCACAGATACGCAGTATTTT
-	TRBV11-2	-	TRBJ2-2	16	CASSLAMGRDTGELFF	TGTGCCAGCAGCTTAGCGATGGGTCGAGACACCGGGGAGCTGTTTTTT
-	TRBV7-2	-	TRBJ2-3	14	CASSRAFTTDTQYF	TGTGCCAGCAGCAGGGCCTTCACCACAGATACGCAGTATTTT
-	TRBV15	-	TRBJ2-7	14	CATSRDAVFHEQYF	TGTGCCACCAGCAGAGATGCGGTGTTCCACGAGCAGTACTTC
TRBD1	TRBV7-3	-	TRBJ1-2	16	CASSLESTGGRYGYTF	TGTGCCAGCAGCTTAGAATCTACAGGGGGCAGGTATGGCTACACCTTC
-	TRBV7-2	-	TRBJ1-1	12	CASSLRSGNAFF	TGTGCCAGCAGCTTACGATCCGGGAACGCTTTCTTT
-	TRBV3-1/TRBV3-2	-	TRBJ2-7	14	CASSRGTHTYEQYF	TGTGCCAGCAGCCGCGGGACTCACACCTACGAGCAGTACTTC
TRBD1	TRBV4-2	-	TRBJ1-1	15	CASSQTLQGVGEAFF	TGTGCCAGCAGCCAAACACTACAGGGGGTAGGTGAAGCTTTCTTT
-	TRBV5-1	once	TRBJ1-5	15	CASSLGEVGNQPQHF	TGCGCCAGCAGTCTAGGGGAGGTAGGCAATCAGCCCCAGCATTTT
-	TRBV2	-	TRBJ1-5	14	CASSPIYSNQPQHF	TGTGCCAGCAGTCCTATATATAGCAATCAGCCCCAGCATTTT
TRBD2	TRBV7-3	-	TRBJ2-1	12	CASSSWGGDRVF	TGTGCCAGCAGCTCCTGGGGGGGTGACCGGGTCTTC
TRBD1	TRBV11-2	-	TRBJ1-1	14	CASIAGTGVTEAFF	TGTGCCAGCATTGCCGGGACAGGGGTCACTGAAGCTTTCTTT
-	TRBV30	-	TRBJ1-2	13	CAGWTVTNYGYTF	TGTGCCGGGTGGACAGTAACTAACTATGGCTACACCTTC
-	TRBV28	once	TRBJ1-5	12	CASSLGNQPQHF	TGTGCCAGCAGCCTAGGTAATCAGCCCCAGCATTTT
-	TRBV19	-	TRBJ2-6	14	CASSMVSGANVLTF	TGTGCCAGTAGTATGGTATCTGGGGCCAACGTCCTGACTTTC
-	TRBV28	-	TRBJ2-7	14	CASSLPGAGYEQYF	TGTGCCAGCAGTTTACCCGGGGCTGGGTACGAGCAGTACTTC
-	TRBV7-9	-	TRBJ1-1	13	CASSLSGTTEAFF	TGTGCCAGCAGCCTTAGCGGGACCACTGAAGCTTTCTTT
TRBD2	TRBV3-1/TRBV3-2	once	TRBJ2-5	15	CASSQLGLAVETQYF	TGTGCCAGCAGCCAATTAGGACTAGCGGTGGAGACCCAGTACTTC
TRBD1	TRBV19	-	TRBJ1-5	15	CASSYGGQANQPQHF	TGTGCCAGTAGTTATGGGGGACAGGCTAATCAGCCCCAGCATTTT
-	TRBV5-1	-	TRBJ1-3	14	CASSLVGYGNTIYF	TGCGCCAGCAGCTTGGTTGGGTATGGAAACACCATATATTTT
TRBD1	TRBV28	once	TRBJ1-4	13	CASRPGQNEKLFF	TGTGCCAGCAGACCGGGACAGAATGAAAAACTGTTTTTT
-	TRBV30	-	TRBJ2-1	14	CAWRGGAYYNEQFF	TGTGCCTGGAGGGGGGGGGCGTACTACAATGAGCAGTTCTTC
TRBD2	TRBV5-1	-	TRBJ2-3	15	CASSLALAGIDTQYF	TGCGCCAGCAGCTTGGCTCTAGCGGGAATAGATACGCAGTATTTT
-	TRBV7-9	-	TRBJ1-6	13	CASSSNRNSPLHF	TGTGCCAGCAGTTCAAACAGGAATTCACCCCTCCACTTT
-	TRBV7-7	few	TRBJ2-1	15	CASSLATPSYNEQFF	TGTGCCAGCAGCTTAGCTACACCCTCCTACAATGAGCAGTTCTTC
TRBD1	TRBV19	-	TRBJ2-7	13	CASRDRATYEQYF	TGTGCCAGCCGGGACAGAGCGACCTACGAGCAGTACTTC
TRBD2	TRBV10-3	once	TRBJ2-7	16	CAITRLAGGPSYEQYF	TGTGCCATTACAAGACTAGCGGGAGGGCCATCCTACGAGCAGTACTTC
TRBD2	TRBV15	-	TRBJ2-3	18	CATSRDHRGLAGTDTQYF	TGTGCCACCAGCAGAGATCACAGGGGACTAGCGGGCACAGATACGCAGTATTTT
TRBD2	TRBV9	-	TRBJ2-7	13	CASSVGTSGRGYF	TGTGCCAGCAGCGTAGGGACTAGCGGGAGGGGGTACTTC
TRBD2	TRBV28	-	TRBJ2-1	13	CASSLLPGRKEFF	TGTGCCAGCAGTCTATTGCCCGGGAGGAAGGAGTTCTTC
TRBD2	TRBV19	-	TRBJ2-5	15	CATRLLAAGEETQYF	TGTGCCACCCGCTTACTAGCGGCTGGTGAAGAGACCCAGTACTTC
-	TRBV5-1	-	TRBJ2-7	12	CASSSDSYEQYF	TGCGCCAGCAGCTCGGACAGCTACGAGCAGTACTTC
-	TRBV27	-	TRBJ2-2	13	CASSLRELGELFF	TGTGCCAGCAGTTTACGGGAGCTCGGGGAGCTGTTTTTT
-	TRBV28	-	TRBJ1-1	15	CASTLSREGHTEAFF	TGTGCCAGCACCCTTTCCAGGGAAGGGCACACTGAAGCTTTCTTT
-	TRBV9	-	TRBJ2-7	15	CASSPQPTLSAEQYF	TGTGCCAGCAGCCCCCAACCCACCTTGTCAGCTGAGCAGTACTTC
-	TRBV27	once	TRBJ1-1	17	CASSLARGYTMNTEAFF	TGTGCCAGCAGTTTGGCCAGGGGATATACCATGAACACTGAAGCTTTCTTT
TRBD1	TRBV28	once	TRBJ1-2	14	CASIAPAGGYGYTF	TGTGCCAGCATCGCCCCGGCAGGGGGCTATGGCTACACCTTC
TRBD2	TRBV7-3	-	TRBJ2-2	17	CASSQGSSGRRTGELFF	TGTGCCAGCAGCCAAGGGTCAAGCGGGAGGCGCACCGGGGAGCTGTTTTTT
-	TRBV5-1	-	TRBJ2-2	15	CASSLGRLNTGELFF	TGCGCCAGCAGCTTGGGCAGGTTGAACACCGGGGAGCTGTTTTTT
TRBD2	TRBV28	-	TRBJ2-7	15	CATRDRTSGTYEQYF	TGTGCCACCCGGGACAGGACTAGCGGTACCTACGAGCAGTACTTC
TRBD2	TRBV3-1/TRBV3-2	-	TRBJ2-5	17	CASSQGTTLAGVETQYF	TGTGCCAGCAGCCAAGGTACTACGCTCGCGGGAGTGGAGACCCAGTACTTC
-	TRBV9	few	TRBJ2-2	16	CASSPGGRSLAGELFF	TGTGCCAGCAGCCCAGGTGGGCGGAGCTTGGCGGGGGAGCTGTTTTTT
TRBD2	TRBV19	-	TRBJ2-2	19	CASTPIAGGALTNTGELFF	TGTGCCAGTACCCCGATAGCGGGAGGCGCCCTCACGAACACCGGGGAGCTGTTTTTT
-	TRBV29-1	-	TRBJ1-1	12	CSVDGRNTEAFF	TGCAGCGTTGACGGGAGGAACACTGAAGCTTTCTTT
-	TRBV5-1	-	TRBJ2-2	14	CASSLVGTAGELFF	TGCGCCAGCAGCTTGGTGGGCACCGCCGGGGAGCTGTTTTTT
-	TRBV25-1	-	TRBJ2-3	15	CASSEPGNLRNTQYF	TGTGCCAGCAGTGAGCCGGGGAACCTGCGAAATACGCAGTATTTT